This T cell receptor (beta chain) originates from a study of blood T cell repertoires in COVID-19. Across the study: The origin of the acute and convalescent COVID-19 samples was the United States, Italy and Spain. From T cells, B-cell-depleted T cells, or PBMCs came the material, which was cDNA or gDNA.

J gave up 5 bases and V 0 bases, and 9 bases lay outside the gene matches. The CDR3 extends over 17 amino acids. Per the germline V gene, CDR1 is LGHDT and CDR2 is YNNKEL (reference sequence). Original data processing: Estimated nucleated cell counts came from reference gene primer amplification. Assay: immunoSEQ multiplex PCR; the TCRdb copy retains only in-frame clones and omits some. The DNA was the basis for D and trimming; V, J and clone size are from that table. Of around 80,000 clones in the sample, around nine tenths are singletons; the top ten hold approximately 8.1%. This chain links TRBV3-1 (or the pseudogene TRBV3-2) with TRBJ2-5, with 10 positions matching TRBD2. The receptor was derived from a man older than 75 with active or convalescent COVID-19. Sequenced input: peripheral blood. Here the CDR3 DNA reads TGTGCCAGCAGCCAAGATTGGTTAGCGGGAGGTCGGGAGACCCAGTACTTC. It is translated as CASSQDWLAGGRETQYF.